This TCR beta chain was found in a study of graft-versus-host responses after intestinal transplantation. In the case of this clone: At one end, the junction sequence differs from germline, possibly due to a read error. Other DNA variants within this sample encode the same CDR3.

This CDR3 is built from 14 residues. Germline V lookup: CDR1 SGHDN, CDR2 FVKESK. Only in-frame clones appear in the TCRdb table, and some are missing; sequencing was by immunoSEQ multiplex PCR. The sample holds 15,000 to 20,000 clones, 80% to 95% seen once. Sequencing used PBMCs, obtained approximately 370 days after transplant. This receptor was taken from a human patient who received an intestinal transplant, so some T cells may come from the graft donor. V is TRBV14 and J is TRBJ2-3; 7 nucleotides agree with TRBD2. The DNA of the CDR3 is TGTGCTAGCAGCCAAGTGGGAGGGATCGATACGCAGTATTTT. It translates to CASSQVGGIDTQYF.